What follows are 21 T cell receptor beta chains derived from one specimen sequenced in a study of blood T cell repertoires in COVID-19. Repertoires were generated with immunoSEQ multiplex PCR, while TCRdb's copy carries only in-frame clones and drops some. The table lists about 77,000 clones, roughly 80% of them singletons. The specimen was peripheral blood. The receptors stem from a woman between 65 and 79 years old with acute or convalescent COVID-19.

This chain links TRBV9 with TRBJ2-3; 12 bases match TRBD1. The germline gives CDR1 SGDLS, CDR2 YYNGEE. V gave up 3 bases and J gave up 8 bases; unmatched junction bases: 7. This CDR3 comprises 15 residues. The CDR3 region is CASSARDRGRGTQYF. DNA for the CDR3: TGTGCCAGCAGCGCCCGGGACAGGGGGCGCGGTACGCAGTATTTT.

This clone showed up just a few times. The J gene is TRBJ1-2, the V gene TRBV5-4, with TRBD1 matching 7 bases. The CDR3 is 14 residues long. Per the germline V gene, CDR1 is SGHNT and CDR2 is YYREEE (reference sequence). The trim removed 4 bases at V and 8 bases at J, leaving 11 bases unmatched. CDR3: CASSPRQGPWGYTF. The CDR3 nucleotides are TGTGCCAGCAGCCCCCGACAGGGACCCTGGGGCTACACCTTC.

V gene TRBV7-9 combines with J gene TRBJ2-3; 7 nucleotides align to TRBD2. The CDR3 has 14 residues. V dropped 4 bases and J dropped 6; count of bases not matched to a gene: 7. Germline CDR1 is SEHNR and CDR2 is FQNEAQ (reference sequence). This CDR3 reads CASSSGLEGDTQYF. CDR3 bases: TGTGCCAGCAGCTCCGGACTAGAAGGGGATACGCAGTATTTT.

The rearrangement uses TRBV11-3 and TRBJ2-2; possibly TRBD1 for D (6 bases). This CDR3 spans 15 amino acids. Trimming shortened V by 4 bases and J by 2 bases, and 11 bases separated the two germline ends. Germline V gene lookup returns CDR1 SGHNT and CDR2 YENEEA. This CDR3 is CASSSGTINTGELFF. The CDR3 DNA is TGTGCCAGCAGCTCCGGGACAATTAACACCGGGGAGCTGTTTTTT.

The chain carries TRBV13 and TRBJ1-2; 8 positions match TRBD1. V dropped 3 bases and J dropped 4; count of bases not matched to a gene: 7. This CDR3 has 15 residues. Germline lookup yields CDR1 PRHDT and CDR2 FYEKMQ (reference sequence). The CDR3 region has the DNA TGTGCCAGCAGCTTCGACAGGGGCAGGGGCTATGGCTACACCTTC. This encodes CASSFDRGRGYGYTF.

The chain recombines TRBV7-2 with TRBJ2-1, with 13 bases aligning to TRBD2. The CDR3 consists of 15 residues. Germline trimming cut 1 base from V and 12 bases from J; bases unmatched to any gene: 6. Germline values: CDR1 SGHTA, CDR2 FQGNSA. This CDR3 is CASSLGGLAGTGQFF. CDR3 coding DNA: TGTGCCAGCAGCTTAGGGGGACTAGCGGGGACGGGGCAGTTCTTC.

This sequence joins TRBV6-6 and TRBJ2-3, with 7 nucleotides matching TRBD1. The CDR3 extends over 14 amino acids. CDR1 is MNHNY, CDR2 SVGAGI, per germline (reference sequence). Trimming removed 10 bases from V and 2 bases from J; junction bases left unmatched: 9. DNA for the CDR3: TGTGCCACCCAGACAGGGACAGACACAGATACGCAGTATTTT. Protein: CATQTGTDTDTQYF.

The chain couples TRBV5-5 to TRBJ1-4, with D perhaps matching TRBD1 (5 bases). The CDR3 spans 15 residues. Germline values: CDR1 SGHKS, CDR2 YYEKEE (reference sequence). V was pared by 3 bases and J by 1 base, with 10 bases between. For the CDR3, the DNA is TGTGCCAGCAGCTCTCTCAGGGAAACTAATGAAAAACTGTTTTTT. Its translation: CASSSLRETNEKLFF. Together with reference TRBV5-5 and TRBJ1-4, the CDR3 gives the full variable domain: DAGVTQSPTHLIKTRGQQVTLRCSPISGHKSVSWYQQVLGQGPQFIFQYYEKEERGRGNFPDRFSARQFPNYSSELNVNALLLGDSALYLCASSSLRETNEKLFFGSGTQLSVL.

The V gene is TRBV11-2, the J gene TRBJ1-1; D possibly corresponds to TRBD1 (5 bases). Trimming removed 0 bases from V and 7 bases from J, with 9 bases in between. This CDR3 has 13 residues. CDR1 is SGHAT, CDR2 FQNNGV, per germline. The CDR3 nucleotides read TGTGCCAGCAGCTTAGATCAAGGGGTTGAAGCTTTCTTT. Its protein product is CASSLDQGVEAFF. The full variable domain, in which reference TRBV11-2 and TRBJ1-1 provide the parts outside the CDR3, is EAGVAQSPRYKIIEKRQSVAFWCNPISGHATLYWYQQILGQGPKLLIQFQNNGVVDDSQLPKDRFSAERLKGVDSTLKIQPAKLEDSAVYLCASSLDQGVEAFFGQGTRLTVV.

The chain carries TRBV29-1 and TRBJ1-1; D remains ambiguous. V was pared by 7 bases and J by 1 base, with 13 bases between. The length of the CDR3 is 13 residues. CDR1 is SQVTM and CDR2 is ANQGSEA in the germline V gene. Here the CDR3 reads CSATPRWNTEAFF. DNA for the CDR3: TGCAGCGCTACCCCTAGGTGGAACACTGAAGCTTTCTTT.

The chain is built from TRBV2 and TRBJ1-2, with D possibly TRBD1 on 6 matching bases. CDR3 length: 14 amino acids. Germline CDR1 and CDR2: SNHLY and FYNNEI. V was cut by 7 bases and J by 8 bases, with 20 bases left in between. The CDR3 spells CASIDIRGFGGYTF. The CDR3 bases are TGTGCCAGCATCGATATCAGGGGTTTCGGGGGCTACACCTTC.

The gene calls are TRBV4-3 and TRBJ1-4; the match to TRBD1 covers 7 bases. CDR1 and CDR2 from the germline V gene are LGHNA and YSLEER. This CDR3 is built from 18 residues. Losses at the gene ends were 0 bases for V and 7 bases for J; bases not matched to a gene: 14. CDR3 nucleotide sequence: TGCGCCAGCAGCCAAGATGGGCCCGAGGGGGCAGACGGTGAAAAACTGTTTTTT. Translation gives CASSQDGPEGADGEKLFF.

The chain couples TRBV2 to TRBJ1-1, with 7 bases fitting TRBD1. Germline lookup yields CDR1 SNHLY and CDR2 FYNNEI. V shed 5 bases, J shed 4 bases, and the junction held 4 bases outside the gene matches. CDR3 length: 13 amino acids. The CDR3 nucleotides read TGTGCCAGCAGTAGGGACAGCGGCACTGAAGCTTTCTTT. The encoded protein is CASSRDSGTEAFF.

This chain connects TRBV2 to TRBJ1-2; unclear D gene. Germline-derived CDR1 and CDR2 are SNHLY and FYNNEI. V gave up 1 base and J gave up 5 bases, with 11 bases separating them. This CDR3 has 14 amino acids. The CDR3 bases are TGTGCCAGCAGTGAAGGGCAGGCCCGTTATGGCTACACCTTC. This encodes CASSEGQARYGYTF. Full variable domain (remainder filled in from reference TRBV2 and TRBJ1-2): EPEVTQTPSHQVTQMGQEVILRCVPISNHLYFYWYRQILGQKVEFLVSFYNNEISEKSEIFDDQFSVERPDGSNFTLKIRSTKLEDSAMYFCASSEGQARYGYTFGSGTRLTVV.

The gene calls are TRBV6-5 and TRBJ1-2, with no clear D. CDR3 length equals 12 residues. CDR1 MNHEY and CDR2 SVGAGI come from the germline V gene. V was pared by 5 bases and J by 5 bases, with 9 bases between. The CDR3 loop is CASSPTAYGYTF. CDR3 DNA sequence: TGTGCCAGCAGTCCTACAGCTTATGGCTACACCTTC.

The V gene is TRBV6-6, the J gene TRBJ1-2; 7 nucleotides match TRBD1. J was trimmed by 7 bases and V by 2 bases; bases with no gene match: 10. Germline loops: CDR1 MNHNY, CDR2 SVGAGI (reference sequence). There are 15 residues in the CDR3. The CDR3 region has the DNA TGTGCCAGCAGTTACCAGACAGGGATCATTGGTGGCTACACCTTC. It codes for CASSYQTGIIGGYTF.

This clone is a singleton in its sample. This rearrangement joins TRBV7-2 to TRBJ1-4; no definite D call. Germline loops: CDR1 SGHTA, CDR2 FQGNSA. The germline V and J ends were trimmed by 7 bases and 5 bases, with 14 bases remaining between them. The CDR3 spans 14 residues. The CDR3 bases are TGTGCCAGCACCGAAAGGGCGGGGAATGAAAAACTGTTTTTT. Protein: CASTERAGNEKLFF.

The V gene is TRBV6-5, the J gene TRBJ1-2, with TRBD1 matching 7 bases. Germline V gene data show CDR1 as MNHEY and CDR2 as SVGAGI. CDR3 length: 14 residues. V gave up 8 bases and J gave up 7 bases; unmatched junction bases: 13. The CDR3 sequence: CASSNQGGAVGYTF. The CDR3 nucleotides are TGTGCCAGCTCTAACCAGGGGGGCGCGGTTGGCTACACCTTC.

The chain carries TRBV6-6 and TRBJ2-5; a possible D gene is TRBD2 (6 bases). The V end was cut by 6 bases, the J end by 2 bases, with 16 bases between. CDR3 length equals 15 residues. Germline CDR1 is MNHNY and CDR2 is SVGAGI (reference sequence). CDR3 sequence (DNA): TGTGCCAGCAGCTTGGGCGGGGTGGGGCAAGAGACCCAGTACTTC. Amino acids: CASSLGGVGQETQYF.

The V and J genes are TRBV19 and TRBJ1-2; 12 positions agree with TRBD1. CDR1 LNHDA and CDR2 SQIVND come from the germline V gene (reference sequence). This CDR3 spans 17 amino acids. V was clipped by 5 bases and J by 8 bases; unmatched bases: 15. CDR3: CASSPDYPPGQGAGYTF. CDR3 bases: TGTGCCAGTAGTCCTGACTATCCACCGGGACAGGGGGCAGGCTACACCTTC.

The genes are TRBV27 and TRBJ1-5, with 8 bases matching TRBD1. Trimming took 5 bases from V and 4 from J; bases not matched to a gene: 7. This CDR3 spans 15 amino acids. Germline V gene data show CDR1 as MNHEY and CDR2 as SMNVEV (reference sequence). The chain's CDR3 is CASSPSRGQNQPQHF. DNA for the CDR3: TGTGCCAGCAGTCCCTCCAGGGGGCAGAATCAGCCCCAGCATTTT.